In this sample, the clone carrying this T cell receptor (beta chain) turned up many times. Its matching antigen is unknown. As for time point: patch test 3, about 24 weeks after DPC sensitization. Treatment of the sample: therapeutic diphenylcyclopropenone sensitization with weekly scalp DPC. This specimen belongs to a study of human T cells and chemical hapten exposure. Whole-study context: Alopecia areata, totalis or universalis was found in mostly female patients. Study-wide results and caveats: Once DPC sensitization occurred, TCRs above 1 in 1000 frequency showed no change.

A single record per CDR3 protein comes from TCRdb applying MiXCR to the RACE reads. The sample lists 95,000 to 150,000 distinct CDR3 sequences; 11% were seen once. The CDR3 loop spans 19 amino acids. Deletions cut 4 bases from V and 0 bases from J, with 19 bases between. Germline-derived CDR1 and CDR2 are SGHVS and FQNEAQ. The specimen comprised whole blood, sampled in connection with sensitization to the hapten diphenylcyclopropenone (DPC). The chain uses TRBV7-8 and TRBJ2-6; D may match TRBD1 or TRBD2 (6 bases each). This TCR was sampled from a woman aged 45 to 65 with alopecia areata. Some clones in this sample may be carry-over from other donors' samples. In DNA form, the CDR3 reads TGTGCCAGCAGCTGGGGGGCAGGGTCCGTCGCCTCTGGGGCCAACGTCCTGACTTTC. Residues: CASSWGAGSVASGANVLTF.